These T cell receptor beta chains were read from a single sample in a study of T cell repertoires in aging, cancer and after chemotherapy. TCRdb passed the multiplex PCR reads through MiXCR, listing each CDR3 protein once. The sample has about 9,200 distinct CDR3 sequences; approximately 35% are singletons. Sequenced material: blood. The receptor set was obtained from a human donor in good health. The donor label of this sample is uncertain. The CDR3 runs from the conserved cysteine through the conserved F or W.

v_gene: TRBV7-6
j_gene: TRBJ2-3
CDR3aa: CASSLAPTGSTDTQYF

v_gene: TRBV7-9
j_gene: TRBJ2-5
CDR3aa: CASSLAALETQYF

v_gene: TRBV5-1
j_gene: TRBJ2-5
CDR3aa: CASSLGGGKETQYF

v_gene: TRBV19
j_gene: TRBJ1-2
CDR3aa: CASSGSGSARDYGYTF

v_gene: TRBV10-1
j_gene: TRBJ2-7
CDR3aa: CASSEYGGAEQYF

v_gene: TRBV19
j_gene: TRBJ2-7
CDR3aa: CASSIGGQGAAYEQYF

v_gene: TRBV19
j_gene: TRBJ1-2
CDR3aa: CASSWPWTGTGYTF

v_gene: TRBV11-2
j_gene: TRBJ1-6
CDR3aa: CASSGDGAAPLHF

v_gene: TRBV6-5
j_gene: TRBJ2-7
CDR3aa: CASSQGFSYEQYF

v_gene: TRBV5-1
j_gene: TRBJ2-1
CDR3aa: CASSFGRGGPPNEQFF

v_gene: TRBV20-1
j_gene: TRBJ2-2
CDR3aa: CSARVGDSDTGELFF

v_gene: TRBV28
j_gene: TRBJ2-5
CDR3aa: CASSFSEGGGAETQYF

v_gene: TRBV7-9
j_gene: TRBJ1-2
CDR3aa: CASSPWWPTNYGYTF